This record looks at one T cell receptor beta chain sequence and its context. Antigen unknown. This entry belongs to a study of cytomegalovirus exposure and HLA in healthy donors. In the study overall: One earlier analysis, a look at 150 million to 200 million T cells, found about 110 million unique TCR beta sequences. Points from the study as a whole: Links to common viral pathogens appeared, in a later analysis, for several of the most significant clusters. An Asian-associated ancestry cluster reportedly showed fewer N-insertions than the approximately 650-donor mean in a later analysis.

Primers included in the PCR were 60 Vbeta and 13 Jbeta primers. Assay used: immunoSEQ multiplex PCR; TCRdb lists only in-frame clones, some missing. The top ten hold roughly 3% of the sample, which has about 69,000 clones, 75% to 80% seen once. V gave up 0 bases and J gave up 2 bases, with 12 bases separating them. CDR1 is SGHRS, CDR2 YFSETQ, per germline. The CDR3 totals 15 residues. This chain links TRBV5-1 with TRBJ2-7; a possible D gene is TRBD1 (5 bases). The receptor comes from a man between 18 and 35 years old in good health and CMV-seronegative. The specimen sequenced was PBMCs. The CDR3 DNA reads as TGCGCCAGCAGCTTGGGGGGCAGGACCACCTACGAGCAGTACTTC. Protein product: CASSLGGRTTYEQYF. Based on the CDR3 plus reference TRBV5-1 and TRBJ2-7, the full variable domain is KAGVTQTPRYLIKTRGQQVTLSCSPISGHRSVSWYQQTPGQGLQFLFEYFSETQRNKGNFPGRFSGRQFSNSRSEMNVSTLELGDSALYLCASSLGGRTTYEQYFGPGTRLTVT.